This T cell receptor beta chain was retrieved from a study of shared clonotypes between healthy human individuals. Study-level information: Serving as donors were two women and three men, whose ages spanned 18 to 49. Broader study findings: Read depth was anticipated to influence clonotype sharing among donors. It was only blood that was sampled, and tissue repertoires likely differ.

Turning to this clone: The target antigen is unknown.

The CDR3 runs 15 residues. V was clipped by 0 bases and J by 6 bases; unmatched bases: 2. Germline V gene lookup returns CDR1 ENHRY and CDR2 SYGVKD. TCRdb's copy holds only in-frame clones and misses some; the assay was immunoSEQ multiplex PCR. The sample shows about 500,000 clones, roughly four fifths of them seen only once. The chain is built from TRBV10-3 and TRBJ2-7, with 13 bases matching TRBD2. The sequencing sample was made of PBMCs. The receptor's source is a woman aged 40 to 50 in good health. Some clones in this sample may be carry-over from other donors' samples. CDR3 amino acids: CAISESGLAGFEQYF. Here the CDR3 DNA reads TGTGCCATCAGTGAGTCGGGACTAGCGGGATTCGAGCAGTACTTC.